The 18 T cell receptor beta chains in this list originate from one sample, sequenced in a study of cytotoxic CD8 clonotypes in ibrutinib-treated CLL. Repertoires were generated with immunoSEQ multiplex PCR, while TCRdb's copy carries only in-frame clones and drops some. Of thousands of clones detected, approximately 77% appear once; the ten largest clones hold more than 35%. Sequenced material: PBMCs, taken before ibrutinib treatment. Source of these receptors: a human donor with chronic lymphocytic leukemia.

A few counts support this clone. This chain joins TRBV5-4 and TRBJ2-5; 12 nucleotides align to TRBD2. The CDR3 covers 14 residues. Per germline, CDR1 SGHNT and CDR2 YYREEE (reference sequence). With 4 bases clipped from V and 4 bases from J, the junction kept 2 bases outside the gene matches. The CDR3 sequence: CASSVGLAGETQYF. DNA of the CDR3: TGTGCCAGCAGCGTGGGACTAGCGGGAGAGACCCAGTACTTC.

In this sample, this clone turned up once. The chain recombines TRBV19 with TRBJ2-7, with D possibly TRBD1 on 6 matching bases. This CDR3 contains 15 residues. Germline V lookup: CDR1 LNHDA, CDR2 SQIVND (reference sequence). With 3 bases removed from V and 2 bases from J, the gap between germline ends came to 14 bases. DNA for the CDR3: TGTGCCAGTAGTATCTTTACAGGGAACCCCTACGAGCAGTACTTC. As protein: CASSIFTGNPYEQYF.

The genes are TRBV2 and TRBJ2-1, with TRBD2 matching 7 bases. Germline V lookup: CDR1 SNHLY, CDR2 FYNNEI. This CDR3 has 16 residues. Germline trimming cut 2 bases from V and 2 bases from J; bases unmatched to any gene: 6. The CDR3 sequence is CASSESASGAYNEQFF. The CDR3 nucleotides are TGTGCCAGCAGTGAATCGGCTAGCGGAGCCTACAATGAGCAGTTCTTC.

V gene TRBV11-1 combines with J gene TRBJ1-2; unclear D gene. This CDR3 spans 13 amino acids. Germline V CDR1 and CDR2: SGHAT, FQDESV (reference sequence). The V and J ends lost 1 base and 8 bases respectively, with 11 bases between them. The CDR3 DNA sequence: TGTGCCAGCAGCTTAGAAGGTCGTGCGGGCTACACCTTC. Its translation is CASSLEGRAGYTF.

This chain uses TRBV5-6 with TRBJ1-6; D unresolved. V was pared by 5 bases and J by 15 bases, with 15 bases between. Germline CDR1 and CDR2: SGHDT and YYEEEE. The CDR3 is 12 amino acids. This CDR3 is CASRRELGILHF. In DNA, the CDR3 is TGTGCCAGCAGACGGGAACTGGGGATCCTCCACTTT.

This clone was observed a single time. The genes are TRBV18 and TRBJ1-1, with D perhaps TRBD1 (5 bases). Trimming took 6 bases from V and 1 from J, leaving 12 bases between them. The CDR3 sequence is 14 residues long. Per germline, CDR1 KGHSH and CDR2 LQKENI. CDR3 region: CASSTGGRNTEAFF. CDR3 in DNA: TGTGCCAGCTCCACCGGGGGGAGGAACACTGAAGCTTTCTTT. Together with reference TRBV18 and TRBJ1-1, the CDR3 gives the full variable domain: NAGVMQNPRHLVRRRGQEARLRCSPMKGHSHVYWYRQLPEEGLKFMVYLQKENIIDESGMPKERFSAEFPKEGPSILRIQQVVRGDSAAYFCASSTGGRNTEAFFGQGTRLTVV.

This sequence joins TRBV28 and TRBJ2-7, with 8 bases lining up with TRBD1. The CDR3 length is 15 residues. Per the germline V gene, CDR1 is MDHEN and CDR2 is SYDVKM. Trimming took 4 bases from V and 2 from J; bases not matched to a gene: 7. The CDR3 nucleotides are TGTGCCAGCAGTTCGAGGGACAGGAGGGCCTACGAGCAGTACTTC. Protein: CASSSRDRRAYEQYF.

This clone was observed a single time. The CDR3 is CASSLNRGGNEKLFF. CDR3 in DNA: TGTGCCAGCAGTCTTAACAGGGGTGGGAATGAAAAACTGTTTTTT. This chain uses TRBV11-2 with TRBJ1-4; 7 bases are a match to TRBD1. The CDR3 covers 15 residues. From germline, CDR1 is SGHAT and CDR2 FQNNGV. Losses at the gene ends were 6 bases for V and 5 bases for J; bases not matched to a gene: 9.

The chain is built from TRBV7-2 and TRBJ2-7; D is ambiguous. The CDR3 covers 14 residues. V lost 0 bases and J lost 0, with 6 bases in between. The germline V gene has CDR1 SGHTA and CDR2 FQGNSA. The CDR3 DNA reads as TGTGCCAGCAGCTTAGCGGCCCACTCCTACGAGCAGTACTTC. Residues: CASSLAAHSYEQYF.

This chain connects TRBV7-8 to TRBJ2-7, with 11 nucleotides matching TRBD2. This CDR3 spans 18 amino acids. Germline CDR1 is SGHVS and CDR2 is FQNEAQ. Losses at the gene ends were 3 bases for V and 0 bases for J; bases not matched to a gene: 10. Written as DNA, the CDR3 is TGTGCCAGCAGCTTCCTTATCGGGACTAGCGGTAACTCCTACGAGCAGTACTTC. Its protein is CASSFLIGTSGNSYEQYF.

This clone was picked up one time. The chain uses TRBV10-3 and TRBJ2-5; no firm D call. V lost 5 bases to trimming and J lost 1 base, with 8 bases between them. This CDR3 has 13 residues. From germline, CDR1 is ENHRY and CDR2 SYGVKD. The CDR3 DNA reads TGTGCCATCAGTCTGTGGGTCCAAGAGACCCAGTACTTC. Protein product: CAISLWVQETQYF.

The V gene is TRBV5-1, the J gene TRBJ2-1; either TRBD1 or TRBD2 may fit D (5 bases each). The germline CDR1 and CDR2 sequences are SGHRS and YFSETQ. V was trimmed by 1 base and J by 0 bases, leaving 14 bases between them. The CDR3 covers 17 residues. CDR3 nucleotide sequence: TGCGCCAGCAGCTTGAGGGGCCTAGCCTACTCCTACAATGAGCAGTTCTTC. Translating it yields CASSLRGLAYSYNEQFF.

V usage is TRBV28 and J usage is TRBJ2-7, with D uncertain. The germline gives CDR1 MDHEN, CDR2 SYDVKM. V lost 10 bases to trimming and J lost 0 bases, with 7 bases between them. This CDR3 comprises 11 residues. The CDR3: CATQGSYEQYF. DNA for the CDR3: TGTGCCACCCAAGGCTCCTACGAGCAGTACTTC.

The rearrangement joins TRBV18 to TRBJ2-5, with TRBD1 matching 9 bases. V gave up 5 bases and J gave up 5 bases; unmatched junction bases: 9. This CDR3 region has 15 residues. CDR1 and CDR2 (germline): KGHSH, LQKENI. The CDR3 region is CASSELQGAGETQYF. In nucleotides, the CDR3 is TGTGCCAGCTCAGAACTACAGGGGGCTGGGGAGACCCAGTACTTC.

V is TRBV5-4 and J is TRBJ2-1; D call uncertain. Looked up from germline, CDR1 is SGHNT and CDR2 is YYREEE (reference sequence). The CDR3 has 14 residues. V was pared by 2 bases and J by 4 bases, with 10 bases between. CDR3 sequence reads: CASSLGVFYNEQFF. CDR3 DNA sequence: TGTGCCAGCAGCTTAGGCGTCTTTTACAATGAGCAGTTCTTC. Drawing the rest from reference TRBV5-4 and TRBJ2-1, the complete variable domain is ETGVTQSPTHLIKTRGQQVTLRCSSQSGHNTVSWYQQALGQGPQFIFQYYREEENGRGNFPPRFSGLQFPNYSSELNVNALELDDSALYLCASSLGVFYNEQFFGPGTRLTVL.

The chain joins TRBV2 to TRBJ1-4, with 10 positions matching TRBD1. Germline CDR1 SNHLY, CDR2 FYNNEI. V gave up 6 bases and J gave up 7 bases; unmatched junction bases: 5. This CDR3 is 14 amino acids long. The CDR3 nucleotides read TGTGCCAGCAGAACGGACAGGGGGGCTGAAAAACTGTTTTTT. Its translation is CASRTDRGAEKLFF.

Only a few counts were recorded for this clone. The V gene is TRBV9, the J gene TRBJ1-5; D is uncertain. The germline V gene has CDR1 SGDLS and CDR2 YYNGEE. This CDR3 is built from 15 residues. Trimming took off 3 bases at V and 3 bases at J, with 13 bases between the two ends. The CDR3 loop is CASSEGVTPNQPQHF. In DNA, the CDR3 is TGTGCCAGCAGCGAGGGCGTGACACCCAATCAGCCCCAGCATTTT.

This chain joins TRBV6-6 and TRBJ1-5; possible D gene TRBD1, 5 bases. CDR3 size: 15 residues. Trimming shortened V by 5 bases and J by 4 bases, and 15 bases separated the two germline ends. Germline CDR1 is MNHNY and CDR2 is SVGAGI (reference sequence). The CDR3 DNA sequence: TGTGCCAGCAGTACCGACCGGGACGGAAATCAGCCCCAGCATTTT. Its protein product is CASSTDRDGNQPQHF.